The rows below give T cell receptor beta chains drawn from one sample of a study of PD-L1 blockade in urothelial cancer. This table comes from immunoSEQ multiplex PCR, and its TCRdb copy is limited to in-frame clones, with some not included. The sample lists about 74,000 clones; 85% to 90% were seen once. Here the sequenced sample was PBMCs, taken around atezolizumab (anti-PD-L1) treatment. The receptors were sampled from a man aged 65-85 years with urothelial cancer. The CDR3 runs from the conserved cysteine through the conserved F or W. Each record gives: D gene, V gene, J gene, clone size, CDR3 DNA, CDR3 protein. The D gene is left open where the match is weak. Only some rows state a clone size, as once, few, many or a class for expanded clones.

>TRBD2|TRBV28|TRBJ2-7|.
TGTGCCAGCAGTACCAGAAGCGGGAAACCTTACGAGCAGTACTTC
CASSTRSGKPYEQYF
>TRBD1|TRBV4-1|TRBJ2-7|.
TGCGCCAGCAGCCAAGATATCCGTCGGGACAGACGCTCCTACGAGCAGTACTTC
CASSQDIRRDRRSYEQYF
>.|TRBV10-3|TRBJ2-7|.
TGTGCCATCAGTTGGGACACTTCCTACGAGCAGTACTTC
CAISWDTSYEQYF
>.|TRBV28|TRBJ1-3|.
TGTGCCAGCACCCTCGGCGGGGGCAACTCTGGAAACACCATATATTTT
CASTLGGGNSGNTIYF
>TRBD2|TRBV9|TRBJ2-1|.
TGTGCCAGCAGCGTAGCTAGCGGGAGGTCCTACAATGAGCAGTTCTTC
CASSVASGRSYNEQFF
>.|TRBV19|TRBJ2-5|.
TGTGCCAGTAGTCCCATGAGCTTCCTAGAGACCCAGTACTTC
CASSPMSFLETQYF
>.|TRBV2|TRBJ1-1|.
TGTGCCAGCAAGGGGACCCTAGGACAGACTAACACTGAAGCTTTCTTT
CASKGTLGQTNTEAFF
>TRBD1|TRBV28|TRBJ1-2|once
TGTGCCAGCAGACACCCGACAGGGAGAAGCTATGGCTACACCTTC
CASRHPTGRSYGYTF
>TRBD2|TRBV11-2|TRBJ2-7|.
TGTGCCAGCAGCACCGGGACTAGCGCTTACGAGCAGTACTTC
CASSTGTSAYEQYF
>.|TRBV19|TRBJ2-2|.
TGTGCCAGTAACGCCGAGTATGGTGTCGCGGAGCTGTTTTTT
CASNAEYGVAELFF
>TRBD1|TRBV19|TRBJ2-2|.
TGTGCCAGTACCCGCGACAGGGCTAACACCGGGGAGCTGTTTTTT
CASTRDRANTGELFF
>TRBD2|TRBV5-1|TRBJ2-5|.
TGCGCCAGCTACAGGACTAGCGGCGGGGGGGAGACCCAGTACTTC
CASYRTSGGGETQYF
>TRBD1|TRBV6-5|TRBJ2-3|.
TGTGCCAGCAGAGTAGGGGGCTTAAGCACAGATACGCAGTATTTT
CASRVGGLSTDTQYF
>TRBD2|TRBV7-6|TRBJ2-5|.
TGTGCCAGCAGCATCACTAGCGGGACGTCAGAGACCCAGTACTTC
CASSITSGTSETQYF
>.|TRBV19|TRBJ2-1|.
TGTGCCAGTAGAACTACACAGGGTCTGCCCTACAATGAGCAGTTCTTC
CASRTTQGLPYNEQFF
>TRBD1|TRBV5-1|TRBJ1-2|.
TGCGCCAGCAGCTTCGGGGAGACAGGGGCCTATGGCTACACCTTC
CASSFGETGAYGYTF
>.|TRBV28|TRBJ2-3|.
TGTGCCAGCAGTACCCCCGCACGGGATACGCAGTATTTT
CASSTPARDTQYF
>TRBD2|TRBV19|TRBJ2-1|.
TGTGCCAGTAGCCCCACTCCGACTAGCGGGTACAATGAGCAGTTCTTC
CASSPTPTSGYNEQFF
>.|TRBV10-3|TRBJ1-2|.
TGTGCCATCAGCGCTAATCAGGTAGCGGAAGGAGGCTACACCTTC
CAISANQVAEGGYTF
>.|TRBV4-1|TRBJ2-5|.
TGCGCCAGCAGCCAGGGGGGCGGGAGAACAGAGACCCAGTACTTC
CASSQGGGRTETQYF
>TRBD2|TRBV7-3|TRBJ2-3|.
TGTGCCAGCAGCTCAAGCGGGAGGTTCACAGATACGCAGTATTTT
CASSSSGRFTDTQYF
>.|TRBV18|TRBJ1-4|.
TGTGCCAGCTCACGGACGAGGGCGACTAATGAAAAACTGTTTTTT
CASSRTRATNEKLFF
>.|TRBV10-2|TRBJ1-2|.
TGCGCCAGCAGTGAGTCGGGTGTTGGGGGCACGATTTTCTCTGGCTACACCTTC
CASSESGVGGTIFSGYTF
>.|TRBV10-1|TRBJ2-2|.
TGCGCCAGCAGTCCCTCGGGCACCGGGGAGCTGTTTTTT
CASSPSGTGELFF